The TCR beta chain described here comes from a study of T cells in Graves' hyperthyroidism and ophthalmopathy. Regarding the study as a whole: Separating ophthalmopathy from stable hyperthyroidism was achieved by a 13 V-J model.

The V end lost 5 bases, the J end lost 9 bases, and 14 bases lay between the germline ends. The CDR3 runs 13 residues. Per germline, CDR1 SGHTA and CDR2 FQGTGA. Template material for amplifying TCR beta CDR3 regions consisted of RNA transcripts. A set of HTBI primers served as the primers for a first-round RT-PCR of the TCR CDR3. TCRdb used MiXCR to reprocess the multiplex PCR reads, holding one entry per CDR3 protein. The data hold roughly 600,000 distinct CDR3 sequences, with 13% to 15% observed a single time. There are many counts of this clonotype. Antigen unknown. The chain has TRBV7-3 and TRBJ2-1; D possibly corresponds to TRBD2 (6 bases). This receptor was taken from a woman in her fifties or sixties with Graves' ophthalmopathy. Sequenced input: blood. The CDR3 sequence: CASSIWGVGEQFF. DNA for the CDR3: TGTGCCAGCAGCATCTGGGGGGTTGGTGAGCAGTTCTTC.